Below are 28 T cell receptor beta chains sequenced from a single sample in a study of T-cell reconstitution after alpha-beta-depleted transplantation in children. It was with unique molecular identifiers that the TCRbeta library was prepared. MiXCR was run by TCRdb on the PCR reads, yielding one entry per CDR3 protein. The data contain a few hundred thousand distinct CDR3 sequences, approximately 11% of them singletons. The sequencing used PBMCs from the stem cell graft donor, collected from the stem cell graft. Receptor source: a human donor who donated a stem cell graft to a child with acute myeloid leukemia.

This clonotype was detected a few times. This chain uses TRBV20-1 with TRBJ1-2; D may be TRBD1 (5 bases). This CDR3 has 15 residues. V lost 0 bases, J lost 4 bases, and 15 bases lay in between. Germline V CDR1 and CDR2: DFQATT, SNEGSKA (reference sequence). The CDR3: CSARDPDKSRYGYTF. CDR3 DNA: TGCAGTGCTAGAGATCCGGACAAGTCCCGCTATGGCTACACCTTC.

The table lists this clonotype with a few counts. The V and J genes are TRBV20-1 and TRBJ2-1, with TRBD2 as a possible D gene (6 bases). Between the trimmed V and J ends, which lost 6 bases and 2 bases, there was a span of 11 bases. This CDR3 has 13 residues. Germline CDR1 reads DFQATT; CDR2 reads SNEGSKA (reference sequence). CDR3 nucleotide sequence: TGCAGTGCGATTCTAGCGACCTACAATGAGCAGTTCTTC. This encodes CSAILATYNEQFF.

The rearrangement joins TRBV18 to TRBJ2-7; D is possibly TRBD2 (5 bases). CDR1 and CDR2 from the germline V gene are KGHSH and LQKENI. The CDR3 totals 12 residues. V was clipped by 2 bases and J by 6 bases, with 8 bases between them. The CDR3 here is CASSPSTSEQYF. CDR3 DNA sequence: TGTGCCAGCTCACCATCCACTAGCGAGCAGTACTTC.

Only a few counts were recorded for this clonotype. V gene TRBV6-1 combines with J gene TRBJ2-7; 8 bases line up with TRBD2. The CDR3 loop spans 15 amino acids. CDR1 is MNHNS, CDR2 SASEGT, per germline. V trimming: 10 bases; J trimming: 4 bases; junction bases outside the gene matches: 15. DNA of the CDR3: TGTGCCATTAGTCCGACTAGCGTAAATCGTTACGAGCAGTACTTC. Residues: CAISPTSVNRYEQYF.

This clonotype has just a few counts. This chain connects TRBV20-1 to TRBJ2-6; D possibly uses TRBD1 or TRBD2 (5 bases each). This CDR3 region has 17 residues. Trimming removed 5 bases at V and 3 bases at J, with 20 bases between. Germline values: CDR1 DFQATT, CDR2 SNEGSKA (reference sequence). CDR3 DNA sequence: TGCAGTGCTCGGGGCGGGTATGGGCGAGGTGGGGCCAACGTCCTGACTTTC. This codes for CSARGGYGRGGANVLTF.

This chain links TRBV27 with TRBJ2-1, with TRBD2 matching over 13 bases. This CDR3 has 18 amino acids. The trim removed 5 bases at V and 2 bases at J, leaving 9 bases unmatched. Germline V gene data show CDR1 as MNHEY and CDR2 as SMNVEV (reference sequence). As DNA, the CDR3 is TGTGCCAGCAGTCCAAGACTCGGACTAGCGGGAGCCTACAATGAGCAGTTCTTC. Its protein is CASSPRLGLAGAYNEQFF.

This clonotype was detected only a few times. The chain links TRBV15 to TRBJ2-7, with D perhaps TRBD1 or TRBD2 (5 bases each). Germline loops: CDR1 LNHNV, CDR2 YYDKDF (reference sequence). The length of the CDR3 is 15 residues. With 3 bases removed from V and 5 bases from J, the gap between germline ends came to 17 bases. The CDR3 DNA follows: TGTGCCACCAGCAGGGCCCTGAGGTGGGACGACGAGCAGTACGTC. It translates to CATSRALRWDDEQYV.

V usage is TRBV5-1 and J usage is TRBJ2-5, with 9 bases lining up with TRBD2. This CDR3 spans 15 amino acids. After removal of 0 bases from V and 5 bases from J, the junction contained 5 bases not matched to a gene. The germline gives CDR1 SGHRS, CDR2 YFSETQ. The CDR3 spells CASSLELAGAETQYF. CDR3 DNA sequence: TGCGCCAGCAGCTTGGAGTTAGCGGGAGCTGAGACCCAGTACTTC.

The rearrangement joins TRBV20-1 to TRBJ2-7, with 9 bases matching TRBD1. CDR1 and CDR2 from the germline V gene are DFQATT and SNEGSKA (reference sequence). The V segment lost 6 bases and the J segment 3 bases; nucleotides outside the gene matches: 9. The CDR3 is 14 residues long. For the CDR3, the DNA is TGCAGTGCCCCGACCGGGACAGGGTACTACGAGCAGTACTTC. It specifies CSAPTGTGYYEQYF.

Many counts were recorded for this clonotype. This sequence joins TRBV20-1 and TRBJ2-3, with 9 bases aligning to TRBD2. Trimming took 5 bases from V and 5 from J; bases not matched to a gene: 11. Per germline, CDR1 DFQATT and CDR2 SNEGSKA (reference sequence). This CDR3 contains 15 residues. CDR3 loop: CSAADGAGGGDTQYF. CDR3 sequence (DNA): TGCAGTGCTGCCGATGGAGCGGGGGGAGGAGATACGCAGTATTTT.

This clonotype was seen a few times. The chain combines TRBV6-5 with TRBJ2-2; D may correspond to TRBD1 or TRBD2 (5 bases each). CDR1 and CDR2 (germline): MNHEY, SVGAGI. The CDR3 length is 16 residues. V was cut by 2 bases and J by 2 bases, with 12 bases left in between. In DNA form, the CDR3 reads TGTGCCAGCAGTTACAGTTTGGGGGACAACACCGGGGAGCTGTTTTTT. This codes for CASSYSLGDNTGELFF.

This sequence joins TRBV29-1 and TRBJ1-2; D is possibly TRBD1 (6 bases). Germline assignment: CDR1 SQVTM and CDR2 ANQGSEA. This CDR3 comprises 13 residues. Trimming cost V 0 bases and J 7 bases, with 12 bases left between them. As DNA, the CDR3 is TGCAGCGTTGAAGATTACAGGGTTGGTGGCTACACCTTC. Amino acid sequence: CSVEDYRVGGYTF.

In this sample, this clonotype turned up many times. The DNA for the CDR3 is TGTGCCAGCAGTTTAGGCCTGAACTACGAGCAGTACTTC. It specifies CASSLGLNYEQYF. The chain combines TRBV12-3 or TRBV12-4 with TRBJ2-7; D ambiguous. This CDR3 comprises 13 residues. Trimming stripped 1 base from V and 3 bases from J, with 7 bases between.

This clonotype was detected only a few times. The chain carries TRBV10-1 and TRBJ2-1, with 13 bases lining up with TRBD2. V shed 4 bases, J shed 7 bases, and the junction held 4 bases outside the gene matches. The CDR3 covers 15 residues. CDR1 is WNHNN, CDR2 SYGVQD, per germline (reference sequence). The CDR3 is CASSARLAGGNEQFF. The CDR3 coding sequence is TGCGCCAGCAGTGCCAGACTAGCGGGGGGAAATGAGCAGTTCTTC.

This clonotype has at least ten counts. The CDR3 protein is CASRMGPYEQFF. The CDR3 region has the DNA TGTGCCAGCAGGATGGGCCCCTATGAGCAGTTCTTC. The chain employs TRBV12-3 or TRBV12-4 and TRBJ2-1; D unresolved. The CDR3 contains 12 residues. V was cut by 6 bases and J by 8 bases, with 11 bases left in between.

This clonotype was detected only a few times. The J gene is TRBJ1-5, the V gene TRBV20-1; 10 nucleotides agree with TRBD1. This CDR3 region has 14 residues. With V trimmed by 2 bases and J by 5 bases, 3 bases remained unmatched. In germline, CDR1 is DFQATT, CDR2 SNEGSKA (reference sequence). The CDR3 here is CSARWTGGDQPQHF. The DNA of the CDR3 is TGCAGTGCTAGATGGACAGGGGGGGATCAGCCCCAGCATTTT.

This clonotype has just a few counts. The chain is built from TRBV10-3 and TRBJ2-7; a weak D match, TRBD1 (6 bases). Trimming removed 3 bases from V and 6 bases from J, with 18 bases in between. Germline CDR1 and CDR2: ENHRY and SYGVKD. The length of the CDR3 is 15 residues. The CDR3 DNA sequence: TGTGCCATCAGTGACGAGTTACAGGGAGAAGGCGAGCAGTACGTC. Protein: CAISDELQGEGEQYV.

Ten or more counts support this clonotype. V gene TRBV20-1 combines with J gene TRBJ2-7, with 10 bases that match TRBD1. The CDR3 has 15 amino acids. Germline CDR1 DFQATT, CDR2 SNEGSKA (reference sequence). With V trimmed by 4 bases and J by 1 base, 7 bases remained unmatched. CDR3 sequence reads: CSAIFRDRGSYEQYF. The CDR3 nucleotides are TGCAGTGCTATTTTCCGGGACAGGGGATCCTACGAGCAGTACTTC.

The sample holds a few counts of this clonotype. The rearrangement links TRBV30 to TRBJ2-1, with 7 bases aligning to TRBD1. This CDR3 comprises 13 residues. V trimming: 5 bases; J trimming: 9 bases; junction bases outside the gene matches: 10. Germline loops: CDR1 GTSNPN, CDR2 SVGIG (reference sequence). CDR3 nucleotides: TGTGCCTGGGCGAAACAGGGGTATTCTGAGCAGTTCTTC. Its protein product is CAWAKQGYSEQFF.

The table lists this clonotype with a few counts. The J gene is TRBJ1-3, the V gene TRBV4-1, with D tentatively TRBD1 (5 bases). Germline CDR1 and CDR2: MGHRA and YSYEKL. V was pared by 3 bases and J by 1 base, with 10 bases between. This CDR3 has 15 amino acids. CDR3 loop: CASSQIQGSGNTIYF. The DNA for the CDR3 is TGCGCCAGCAGCCAGATTCAGGGATCTGGAAACACCATATATTTT.

In its sample, this clonotype was seen a few times. The chain couples TRBV14 to TRBJ2-1, with 16 bases that match TRBD2. Trimming took 3 bases from V and 0 from J; bases not matched to a gene: 8. Per germline, CDR1 SGHDN and CDR2 FVKESK. The CDR3 is made up of 20 amino acids. DNA for the CDR3: TGTGCCAGCAGCCACGGGACTAGCGGGAGGGTCCCCCCCTCCTACAATGAGCAGTTCTTC. Translating gives CASSHGTSGRVPPSYNEQFF.

This clonotype has ten or more counts. The chain employs TRBV12-3 or TRBV12-4 and TRBJ1-4, with 10 bases matching TRBD1. The CDR3 has 14 amino acids. J lost 8 bases, V lost 3 bases, and 3 bases had no gene match. Written as DNA, the CDR3 is TGTGCCAGCAGTTTCGGGACAGGGGACGAAAAACTGTTTTTT. Translated: CASSFGTGDEKLFF.

The table lists this clonotype with many counts. V is TRBV20-1 and J is TRBJ1-2; D not resolved. V was clipped by 6 bases and J by 4 bases, with 18 bases between them. This CDR3 has 14 amino acids. Germline lookup yields CDR1 DFQATT and CDR2 SNEGSKA (reference sequence). This chain's CDR3 is CSAVRMGSGYGYTF. CDR3 sequence (DNA): TGCAGTGCGGTGAGGATGGGATCCGGCTATGGCTACACCTTC.

The chain couples TRBV5-4 to TRBJ2-1; no clear D gene. V shed 4 bases and J shed 6 bases, with 8 bases lying between them. The CDR3 consists of 12 residues. Germline CDR1 SGHNT, CDR2 YYREEE (reference sequence). The CDR3 protein is CASSATGNEQFF. The CDR3 DNA sequence: TGTGCCAGCAGCGCAACTGGCAATGAGCAGTTCTTC.

To note about this clonotype: Since a much larger clone is just one base distant, this may be a read error. This chain joins TRBV4-1 and TRBJ1-2; no clear D. Germline V gives CDR1 MGHRA, CDR2 YSYEKL. The CDR3 spans 18 residues. This CDR3 reads CASGQADPWTPGGYGYTF. The CDR3 coding sequence is TGCGCCAGCGGCCAAGCGGACCCTTGGACGCCCGGCGGCTATGGCTACACCTTC.

The rearrangement links TRBV3-1 to TRBJ2-5; the match to TRBD2 covers 14 bases. The CDR3 is 19 amino acids. V shed 6 bases and J 1 base; nucleotides not matched to a gene: 13. CDR1 LGHDT and CDR2 YNNKEL come from the germline V gene (reference sequence). This chain's CDR3 is CASSLRLAGGWGFQETQYF. The CDR3 nucleotides are TGTGCCAGCAGTTTAAGACTAGCGGGGGGGTGGGGATTCCAAGAGACCCAGTACTTC.

This clonotype has just a few counts. The chain carries TRBV10-3 and TRBJ2-7; D assignment may be TRBD1 or TRBD2 (5 bases each). The CDR3 consists of 13 residues. The germline CDR1 and CDR2 sequences are ENHRY and SYGVKD. Trimming shortened V by 8 bases and J by 5 bases, and 16 bases separated the two germline ends. DNA of the CDR3: TGTGCCATCGGTGGCAGGGAGTCCGACGAGCAGTACTTC. It specifies CAIGGRESDEQYF.

This clonotype was seen more than once but under ten times. The chain has TRBV20-1 and TRBJ2-2; no clear D gene. Per the germline V gene, CDR1 is DFQATT and CDR2 is SNEGSKA (reference sequence). CDR3 length: 15 residues. Between the trimmed V and J ends, which lost 2 bases and 0 bases, there was a span of 10 bases. The CDR3 spells CSARRAGTNTGELFF. Written as DNA, the CDR3 is TGCAGTGCTAGAAGGGCTGGGACGAACACCGGGGAGCTGTTTTTT.